The 30 T cell receptor beta chains below all came from one sample that was sequenced in a study of T cells expressing NK-cell markers. TCRdb reprocessed the 5' RACE reads and stores each CDR3 protein as one record, lacking DNA. The table for this sample gives 500,000 or so distinct CDR3 sequences. Sequencing was performed on blood T cells: a sorted CD56 or NKG2C T cell subset, CD4+ or CD8+ T cells, or bulk PBMC T cells (not recorded which). These receptors came from a man aged 18 to 29 in good health.

The chain has TRBV14 and TRBJ2-7. Looked up from germline, CDR1 is SGHDN and CDR2 is FVKESK. The CDR3 runs to 12 residues. CDR3 sequence: CASSQGLAAQYF.

V usage is TRBV5-5 and J usage is TRBJ2-1; TCRdb names TRBD2, which stays unverified in the absence of DNA. This CDR3 is built from 15 residues. Germline V gene lookup returns CDR1 SGHKS and CDR2 YYEKEE (reference sequence). CDR3 in amino acids: CASSSSPVSYNEQFF.

The chain employs TRBV5-1 and TRBJ2-2; TCRdb's D call, TRBD1, is unchecked because there is no DNA. This CDR3 region has 17 residues. Germline loops: CDR1 SGHRS, CDR2 YFSETQ. The chain's CDR3 is CASSTGTGVSNTGELFF.

This chain uses TRBV4-1 with TRBJ2-1; checking the TCRdb D call of TRBD1 is not possible without DNA. This CDR3 has 14 residues. From germline, CDR1 is MGHRA and CDR2 YSYEKL. The CDR3 is CASSPDPGSNEQFF.

The gene calls are TRBV29-1 and TRBJ2-2; TCRdb's D call, TRBD1, is unchecked because there is no DNA. The CDR3 totals 14 residues. Per germline, CDR1 SQVTM and CDR2 ANQGSEA. CDR3 sequence reads: CSVRDRGNTGELFF.

The chain is built from TRBV6-5 and TRBJ2-2; there is no DNA to check the TCRdb D call of TRBD2. From germline, CDR1 is MNHEY and CDR2 SVGAGI. The CDR3 spans 16 residues. This CDR3 reads CASSPSPSEYTGELFF.

The gene calls are TRBV6-2 or TRBV6-3 and TRBJ1-5; lacking DNA, the TRBD1 call made by TCRdb goes unchecked. Germline values: CDR1 MNHEY, CDR2 SVGEGT. The CDR3 has 15 residues. CDR3 protein: CASSYLSGARQPQHF.

The V call is TRBV27, the J call TRBJ2-1. Looked up from germline, CDR1 is MNHEY and CDR2 is SMNVEV (reference sequence). The CDR3 runs 15 residues. Here the CDR3 reads CASSVRLVAYNEQFF.

The chain couples TRBV11-1 to TRBJ2-6; TCRdb indicates TRBD1, and absent DNA this call remains unverified. Germline CDR1 and CDR2: SGHAT and FQDESV (reference sequence). CDR3 length: 20 residues. CDR3 residues: CASSLATNRGPFSGANVLTF.

The rearrangement links TRBV5-1 to TRBJ1-1; the D gene TCRdb calls, TRBD1, cannot be checked with no DNA. From germline, CDR1 is SGHRS and CDR2 YFSETQ. The CDR3 totals 14 residues. The CDR3: CATRPGQGMLEAFF.

The chain recombines TRBV7-9 with TRBJ1-1; TCRdb designates TRBD1, a call that cannot be tested without DNA. The CDR3 has 12 amino acids. CDR1 is SEHNR and CDR2 is FQNEAQ in the germline V gene (reference sequence). The CDR3 sequence is CASSTGRGEAFF.

The V call is TRBV6-2 or TRBV6-3, the J call TRBJ2-7; checking the TCRdb D call of TRBD1 is not possible without DNA. This CDR3 region has 15 residues. The germline CDR1 and CDR2 sequences are MNHEY and SVGEGT. The CDR3 loop reads CASRPLGTGPYEQYF.

The CDR3 reads CASSFTFRDRVNEQFF. V gene TRBV5-1 combines with J gene TRBJ2-1; without DNA, the TCRdb call of TRBD1 cannot be checked. CDR3 length: 16 residues. Per the germline V gene, CDR1 is SGHRS and CDR2 is YFSETQ. The entire variable domain, with the rest obtained from reference TRBV5-1 and TRBJ2-1, is as follows: KAGVTQTPRYLIKTRGQQVTLSCSPISGHRSVSWYQQTPGQGLQFLFEYFSETQRNKGNFPGRFSGRQFSNSRSEMNVSTLELGDSALYLCASSFTFRDRVNEQFFGPGTRLTVL.

The chain carries TRBV27 and TRBJ2-6. Germline V gives CDR1 MNHEY, CDR2 SMNVEV (reference sequence). The CDR3 extends over 15 amino acids. The CDR3 region is CASSHFSSGANVLTF.

V is TRBV7-2 and J is TRBJ1-3; the TRBD1 assignment by TCRdb is unverifiable without DNA. Germline values: CDR1 SGHTA, CDR2 FQGNSA. The CDR3 consists of 15 residues. The CDR3 protein is CASSLVRGAGNTIYF. Variable domain in full (rest from reference TRBV7-2 and TRBJ1-3): GAGVSQSPSNKVTEKGKDVELRCDPISGHTALYWYRQSLGQGLEFLIYFQGNSAPDKSGLPSDRFSAERTGGSVSTLTIQRTQQEDSAVYLCASSLVRGAGNTIYFGEGSWLTVV.

The chain links TRBV10-3 to TRBJ1-6. The CDR3 covers 16 residues. Germline V CDR1 and CDR2: ENHRY, SYGVKD. The chain's CDR3 is CAISEGLFSLSTSLHF.

This chain's CDR3 is CATSRDGEGTNEQFF. The J gene is TRBJ2-1, the V gene TRBV15. CDR1 and CDR2 (germline): LNHNV, YYDKDF (reference sequence). The CDR3 has 15 residues.

This sequence joins TRBV12-3 or TRBV12-4 and TRBJ2-2; TCRdb proposes TRBD2, but this gene call is untestable without DNA. CDR3 size: 16 residues. The CDR3 loop is CASSSDKREGTGELFF.

The chain has TRBV12-3 or TRBV12-4 and TRBJ2-1; without DNA, the TCRdb call of TRBD2 cannot be checked. The CDR3 length is 12 residues. CDR3 loop: CATGAFDNEQFF.

The chain employs TRBV3-1 and TRBJ2-1; TCRdb indicates TRBD2, and absent DNA this call remains unverified. Germline lookup yields CDR1 LGHDT and CDR2 YNNKEL (reference sequence). The CDR3 is made up of 16 amino acids. CDR3 loop: CASRGLSGLSYNEQFF.

The chain combines TRBV6-5 with TRBJ2-6. The CDR3 covers 15 residues. Per germline, CDR1 MNHEY and CDR2 SVGAGI. CDR3 sequence reads: CASSYVRSGANVLTF.

This sequence joins TRBV9 and TRBJ2-7; TCRdb indicates TRBD2, and absent DNA this call remains unverified. The CDR3 runs 18 residues. CDR1 and CDR2 (germline): SGDLS, YYNGEE. The CDR3 sequence is CASSAQRGRTGGSYEQYF.

This chain links TRBV18 with TRBJ2-5. Germline loops: CDR1 KGHSH, CDR2 LQKENI. CDR3 size: 13 residues. The CDR3 spells CASSPPGQETQYF.

The chain has TRBV7-6 and TRBJ1-5; absent DNA, TCRdb's TRBD1 call cannot be checked. This CDR3 is 15 amino acids long. CDR1 is SGHVS and CDR2 is FNYEAQ in the germline V gene. The CDR3 sequence is CASSLEAGSNQPQHF.

The rearrangement joins TRBV24-1 to TRBJ2-5; TCRdb indicates TRBD1, and absent DNA this call remains unverified. The CDR3 runs 18 residues. Germline V gene lookup returns CDR1 KGHDR and CDR2 SFDVKD. The CDR3 protein is CATSGPAPGQGFGETQYF.

The chain joins TRBV4-2 to TRBJ1-1; the TRBD1 assignment by TCRdb is unverifiable without DNA. Germline CDR1 and CDR2: LGHNA and YNFKEQ. This CDR3 has 18 residues. The CDR3 is CASSQDQLAGGLSTEAFF.

The chain is built from TRBV20-1 and TRBJ2-3; checking the TCRdb D call of TRBD2 is not possible without DNA. The V gene's germline CDR1 is DFQATT and CDR2 SNEGSKA (reference sequence). This CDR3 comprises 15 residues. CDR3: CSASGGLAATDTQYF.

The rearrangement links TRBV25-1 to TRBJ2-3; without DNA, the TCRdb call of TRBD2 cannot be checked. This CDR3 region has 17 residues. Per the germline V gene, CDR1 is MGHDK and CDR2 is SYGVNS. This chain's CDR3 is CATRGLAGGPTTDTQYF.

The chain links TRBV12-3 or TRBV12-4 to TRBJ2-3; TCRdb returns TRBD2, unconfirmable since there is no DNA. This CDR3 has 15 amino acids. CDR3: CASRTPGLVLDTQYF.

The chain has TRBV6-5 and TRBJ1-2; the D call from TCRdb, TRBD1, cannot be confirmed without DNA. The CDR3 runs 17 residues. Germline lookup yields CDR1 MNHEY and CDR2 SVGAGI. The CDR3 sequence: CASRPRTGQPANYGYTF.